These 21 T cell receptor beta chains came from one sample sequenced in a study of blood T cell repertoires in COVID-19 (dated by TCRdb to 2020 to 2021). Receptors were amplified or captured by the immunoSEQ multiplex PCR assay. TCRdb obtained this table from immuneACCESS and retained in-frame rearrangements with V and J assigned. These tables miss some clones; where compared with another copy, unresolved V genes account for less than half of the shortfall, and the remainder is unexplained. This sample is represented by over 200,000 clones; 89% of them were singletons. The top ten clones comprise about 4.8% of the sample. The sequencing sample was made of peripheral blood. The receptors stem from a middle-aged woman with acute or convalescent COVID-19.

The J gene is TRBJ1-3, the V gene TRBV6-6, with D possibly being TRBD1 (5 bases). This CDR3 spans 14 amino acids. V was cut by 8 bases and J by 2 bases, with 13 bases left in between. CDR1 MNHNY and CDR2 SVGAGI come from the germline V gene (reference sequence). CDR3 DNA sequence: TGTGCCAGCCATATCCAGGGTCCTGGAAACACCATATATTTT. Protein: CASHIQGPGNTIYF.

This clone was seen a few times. For the CDR3, the DNA is TGTGCCAGAAGCTTGGGAAACACAGGGAAGGAGGCGAGCTCCTATAATTCACCCCTCCACTTT. Protein sequence: CARSLGNTGKEASSYNSPLHF. This chain connects TRBV5-3 to TRBJ1-6; D possibly corresponds to TRBD1 (6 bases). TRBV5-3 is sorted into the ORF group, with uncertain function. The V end was cut by 0 bases, the J end by 0 bases, with 22 bases between. CDR3 length equals 21 residues.

V gene TRBV6-1 combines with J gene TRBJ2-7; 9 bases line up with TRBD2. Losses at the gene ends were 5 bases for V and 1 base for J; bases not matched to a gene: 6. The CDR3 has 15 residues. In germline, CDR1 is MNHNS, CDR2 SASEGT. This CDR3 is CASSKLAGFSYEQYV. The CDR3 nucleotides read TGTGCCAGCAGTAAACTAGCGGGCTTTTCCTACGAGCAGTACGTC.

The chain couples TRBV9 to TRBJ2-7, with D unresolved. CDR1 is SGDLS and CDR2 is YYNGEE in the germline V gene. CDR3 size: 11 residues. The CDR3 DNA sequence: TGTGACTGGTTAACGACCTACGAGCAGTACGTC. It encodes CDWLTTYEQYV.

This clone showed up just once. This sequence joins TRBV5-1 and TRBJ1-4, with 7 bases that match TRBD1. The CDR3 runs to 16 residues. Germline CDR1 reads SGHRS; CDR2 reads YFSETQ. V shed 2 bases and J 6 bases; nucleotides not matched to a gene: 10. CDR3 nucleotides: TGCGCCAGCAGCTTAGAGGGGGCCTCGTATTATGAAAAACTGTTTTTT. Protein product: CASSLEGASYYEKLFF.

This chain joins TRBV29-1 and TRBJ1-2; D is possibly TRBD1 (6 bases). Germline lookup yields CDR1 SQVTM and CDR2 ANQGSEA. Trimming pared 0 bases from V and 3 bases from J, leaving 11 bases between. The CDR3 runs to 14 residues. The CDR3: CSVEDPRQDYGYTF. The DNA for the CDR3 is TGCAGCGTTGAAGATCCTAGACAGGACTATGGCTACACCTTC.

In the case of this clone: The same CDR3 also results from other DNA sequences found in this sample. CDR3 loop: CASSTGQANTEAFF. The DNA of the CDR3 is TGTGCCAGTAGTACCGGACAGGCAAACACTGAAGCTTTCTTT. This chain joins TRBV19 and TRBJ1-1; 7 positions agree with TRBD1. The CDR3 totals 14 residues. The germline V gene has CDR1 LNHDA and CDR2 SQIVND (reference sequence). The ends lost 4 bases at V and 2 bases at J; junction bases unmatched: 4.

This sequence joins TRBV5-1 and TRBJ2-1; 8 nucleotides agree with TRBD2. V lost 0 bases and J lost 8; bases outside the gene matches: 16. Germline CDR1 is SGHRS and CDR2 is YFSETQ. The CDR3 has 18 residues. The CDR3 DNA reads as TGCGCCAGCAGCTTGGCCGGGGGGGCGGACATAGGTGCCGATGAGCAGTTCTTC. Translation: CASSLAGGADIGADEQFF. Full variable domain (missing parts from reference TRBV5-1 and TRBJ2-1): KAGVTQTPRYLIKTRGQQVTLSCSPISGHRSVSWYQQTPGQGLQFLFEYFSETQRNKGNFPGRFSGRQFSNSRSEMNVSTLELGDSALYLCASSLAGGADIGADEQFFGPGTRLTVL.

This chain links TRBV5-1 with TRBJ1-1; D unclear. Looked up from germline, CDR1 is SGHRS and CDR2 is YFSETQ. V was shortened by 4 bases and J by 1 base, with 8 bases between the two germline ends. The CDR3 spans 13 residues. CDR3 sequence reads: CASSVNSNTEAFF. The DNA for the CDR3 is TGCGCCAGCAGCGTCAACTCGAACACTGAAGCTTTCTTT.

The chain has TRBV6-4 and TRBJ2-1; D is perhaps TRBD2 (6 bases). Germline loops: CDR1 MRHNA, CDR2 SNTAGT. Trimming left V 3 bases short and J 0 bases short, with 18 bases between. This CDR3 comprises 18 residues. CDR3 region: CASSEVFRGTPSYNEQFF. CDR3 nucleotide sequence: TGTGCCAGCAGTGAAGTTTTTCGGGGGACCCCCTCCTACAATGAGCAGTTCTTC.

The gene calls are TRBV6-5 and TRBJ1-1; D might be TRBD1 (5 bases). Trimming pared 7 bases from V and 5 bases from J, leaving 14 bases between. In germline, CDR1 is MNHEY, CDR2 SVGAGI. The CDR3 is 13 residues long. The CDR3 nucleotides are TGTGCCAGCAATGTTGGGGCGCGGACTGAAGCTTTCTTT. As protein: CASNVGARTEAFF.

This clone was seen only once. The J gene is TRBJ1-1, the V gene TRBV7-2; D not resolved. Deletions cut 4 bases from V and 5 bases from J, with 11 bases between. CDR1 is SGHTA and CDR2 is FQGNSA in the germline V gene. This CDR3 has 13 residues. The CDR3 nucleotides read TGTGCCAGCAGCTCCCAAGGCGGTACTGAAGCTTTCTTT. This codes for CASSSQGGTEAFF.

V is TRBV5-1 and J is TRBJ2-3; D not certain. This CDR3 comprises 14 residues. The germline V gene has CDR1 SGHRS and CDR2 YFSETQ. The ends were cut back, 3 bases at V and 2 bases at J, with 10 bases in the middle. CDR3 nucleotides: TGCGCCAGCAGCTCCCGGTCCTCCACAGATACGCAGTATTTT. Its protein product is CASSSRSSTDTQYF.

The chain employs TRBV2 and TRBJ1-4, with D unresolved. CDR3 length: 8 residues. Germline CDR1 reads SNHLY; CDR2 reads FYNNEI. CDR3 coding DNA: TGTGTAAATGAAAAACTGTTTTTT. Protein sequence: CVNEKLFF.

The chain is built from TRBV21-1 and TRBJ1-6; TRBD1 is the table's D call, not checked against the DNA. TRBV21-1 is assigned pseudogene status. CDR3 length: 18 amino acids. The CDR3 DNA sequence: TGTGCCAGCAGCGCGCACAGGGGGCGCAGATCCTATAATTCACCCCTCCACTTT. Translation gives CASSAHRGRRSYNSPLHF.

This rearrangement joins TRBV9 to TRBJ1-2, with 7 nucleotides matching TRBD1. The junction had 6 bases not matched to a gene; V was cut back by 1 base and J by 6 bases. Germline assignment: CDR1 SGDLS and CDR2 YYNGEE. The CDR3 is made up of 14 amino acids. The DNA for the CDR3 is TGTGCCAGCAGCGTAACAGGGGCTTTGAATGGCTACACCTTC. It codes for CASSVTGALNGYTF.

The gene calls are TRBV28 and TRBJ1-3; no firm D call. The CDR3 runs to 14 residues. Trimming left V 6 bases short and J 4 bases short, with 13 bases between. CDR1 is MDHEN and CDR2 is SYDVKM in the germline V gene. Written as DNA, the CDR3 is TGTGCCAGCAGCCCCGGCGGGGTCGGAAACACCATATATTTT. This encodes CASSPGGVGNTIYF.

The genes are TRBV10-2 and TRBJ1-2; unclear D gene. This CDR3 is built from 14 residues. Between the trimmed V and J ends, which lost 7 bases and 2 bases, there was a span of 14 bases. Looked up from germline, CDR1 is WSHSY and CDR2 is SAAADI. CDR3 amino acids: CASKTDEANYGYTF. The CDR3 DNA sequence: TGCGCCAGCAAGACTGACGAAGCCAACTATGGCTACACCTTC.

This clone was counted only a few times. The chain is built from TRBV30 and TRBJ1-3, with TRBD1 as a possible D gene (5 bases). From germline, CDR1 is GTSNPN and CDR2 SVGIG (reference sequence). The CDR3 spans 14 residues. V was pared by 0 bases and J by 2 bases, with 8 bases between. The DNA of the CDR3 is TGTGCCTGGAGTGTAGGGGAGGCTGGAAACACCATATATTTT. Translated: CAWSVGEAGNTIYF.

This chain joins TRBV2 and TRBJ1-5, with D perhaps matching TRBD1 (5 bases). The CDR3 covers 15 residues. Germline V CDR1 and CDR2: SNHLY, FYNNEI. Trimming shortened V by 3 bases and J by 4 bases, and 13 bases separated the two germline ends. The CDR3 DNA reads TGTGCCAGCAGTGACCGGGGCGGAGGGAATCAGCCCCAGCATTTT. Protein product: CASSDRGGGNQPQHF.

The chain is built from TRBV2 and TRBJ2-5; TRBD1 matches 8 bases. The CDR3 extends over 15 amino acids. V shed 4 bases and J 5 bases; nucleotides not matched to a gene: 9. Germline loops: CDR1 SNHLY, CDR2 FYNNEI. The CDR3 DNA reads TGTGCCAGCAGTGCGACTCGACAGGGGTTGGAGACCCAGTACTTC. Encoded protein: CASSATRQGLETQYF.